This paragraph reports one TCR beta chain. It lacks a known antigen. Reads for this sample came from an Illumina MiSeq. Through TCRdb reprocessing, the reads give one entry per CDR3 protein sequence; DNA is omitted. The sample's records list about 6,000 distinct CDR3 sequences. Under 6% of the sample belongs to the ten largest clones. From cysteine to phenylalanine, the CDR3 is 14 amino acids long. No DNA was logged. CDR1 is given as KGHSH and CDR2 as LQKENI, both from the germline V gene. The data belong to a study of diagnostic markers for celiac disease (TCRdb year 2020). The clonotype comes from a human donor. This table probably holds off-target reads from a library built for another chain. The sequenced sample was either unsorted cells or a sorted T cell fraction (not recorded which). The rearrangement combines TRBV18 with TRBJ1-2; absent DNA, TCRdb's TRBD1 call cannot be checked. CDR3 loop: CASSPLRDPDGYTF.